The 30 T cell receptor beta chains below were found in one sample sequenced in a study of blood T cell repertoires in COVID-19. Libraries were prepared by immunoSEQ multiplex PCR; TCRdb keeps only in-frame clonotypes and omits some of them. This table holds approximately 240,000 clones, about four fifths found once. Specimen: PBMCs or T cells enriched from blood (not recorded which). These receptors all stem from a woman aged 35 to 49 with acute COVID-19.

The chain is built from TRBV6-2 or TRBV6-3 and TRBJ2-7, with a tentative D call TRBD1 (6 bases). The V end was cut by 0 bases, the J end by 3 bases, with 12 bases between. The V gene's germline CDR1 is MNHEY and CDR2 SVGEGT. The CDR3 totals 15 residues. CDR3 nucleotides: TGTGCCAGCAGTTACTCGAGGGGGAAGAGCTACGAGCAGTACTTC. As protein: CASSYSRGKSYEQYF.

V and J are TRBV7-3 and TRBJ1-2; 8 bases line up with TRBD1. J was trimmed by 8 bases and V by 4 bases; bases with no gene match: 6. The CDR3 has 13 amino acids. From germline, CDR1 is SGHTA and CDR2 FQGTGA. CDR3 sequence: CASSYGQGSGYTF. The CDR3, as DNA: TGTGCCAGCAGCTACGGACAGGGTAGCGGCTACACCTTC.

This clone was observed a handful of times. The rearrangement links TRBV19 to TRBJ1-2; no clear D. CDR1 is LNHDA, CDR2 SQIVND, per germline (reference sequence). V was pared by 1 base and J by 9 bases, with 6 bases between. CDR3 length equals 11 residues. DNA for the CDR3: TGTGCCAGTAGTATAGGGGCGAGCTACACCTTC. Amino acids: CASSIGASYTF.

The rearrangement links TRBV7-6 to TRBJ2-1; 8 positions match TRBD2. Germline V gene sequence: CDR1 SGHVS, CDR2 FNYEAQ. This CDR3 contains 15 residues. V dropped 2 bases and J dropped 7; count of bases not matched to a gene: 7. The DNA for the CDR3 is TGTGCCAGCAGCTTAACCCGGGGGGGATTGAATGAGCAGTTCTTC. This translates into CASSLTRGGLNEQFF.

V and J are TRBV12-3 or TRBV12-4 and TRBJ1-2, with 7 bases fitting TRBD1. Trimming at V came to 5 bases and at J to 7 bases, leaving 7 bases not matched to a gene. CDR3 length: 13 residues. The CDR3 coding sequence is TGTGCCAGCAGTACGTCCCAGGGGGGTGGCTACACCTTC. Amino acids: CASSTSQGGGYTF.

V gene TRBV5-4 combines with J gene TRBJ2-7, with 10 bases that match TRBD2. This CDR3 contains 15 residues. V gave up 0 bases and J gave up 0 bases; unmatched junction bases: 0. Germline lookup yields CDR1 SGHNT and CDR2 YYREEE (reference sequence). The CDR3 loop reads CASSLVAGGSYEQYF. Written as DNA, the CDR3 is TGTGCCAGCAGCTTGGTAGCGGGGGGCTCCTACGAGCAGTACTTC.

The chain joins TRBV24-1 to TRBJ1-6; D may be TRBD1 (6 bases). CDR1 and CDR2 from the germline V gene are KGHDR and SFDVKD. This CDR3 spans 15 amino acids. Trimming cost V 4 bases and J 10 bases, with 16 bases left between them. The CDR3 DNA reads TGTGCCACCAGTGAAATCAGGGGCCTTTGGTCACCCCTCCACTTT. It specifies CATSEIRGLWSPLHF.

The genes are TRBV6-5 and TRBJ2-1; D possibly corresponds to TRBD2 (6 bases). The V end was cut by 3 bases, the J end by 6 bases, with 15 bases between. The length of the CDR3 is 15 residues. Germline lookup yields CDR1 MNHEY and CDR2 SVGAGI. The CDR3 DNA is TGTGCCAGCAGTTATCGGGGGAGTGGGGGCAATGAGCAGTTCTTC. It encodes CASSYRGSGGNEQFF.

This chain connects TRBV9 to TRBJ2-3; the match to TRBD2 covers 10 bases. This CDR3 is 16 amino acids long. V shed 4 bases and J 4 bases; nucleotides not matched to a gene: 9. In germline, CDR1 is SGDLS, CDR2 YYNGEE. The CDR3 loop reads CASSPGSGRASDTQYF. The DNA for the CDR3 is TGTGCCAGCAGCCCAGGGAGCGGGAGGGCCTCAGATACGCAGTATTTT.

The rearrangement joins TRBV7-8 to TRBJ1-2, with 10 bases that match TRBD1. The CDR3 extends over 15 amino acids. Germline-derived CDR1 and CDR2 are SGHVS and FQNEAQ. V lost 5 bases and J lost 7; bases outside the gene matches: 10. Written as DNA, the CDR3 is TGTGCCAGCAGCCCTATAAGACAGGGGGCTGGTGGCTACACCTTC. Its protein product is CASSPIRQGAGGYTF. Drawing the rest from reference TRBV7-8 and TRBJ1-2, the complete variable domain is GAGVSQSPRYKVAKRGQDVALRCDPISGHVSLFWYQQALGQGPEFLTYFQNEAQLDKSGLPSDRFFAERPEGSVSTLKIQRTQQEDSAVYLCASSPIRQGAGGYTFGSGTRLTVV.

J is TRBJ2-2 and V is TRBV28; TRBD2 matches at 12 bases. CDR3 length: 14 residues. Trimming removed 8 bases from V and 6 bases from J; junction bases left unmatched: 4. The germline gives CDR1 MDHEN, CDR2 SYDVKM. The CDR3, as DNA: TGTGCCAGCTGTCGACTAGCGGGAGCCGGGGAGCTGTTTTTT. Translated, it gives CASCRLAGAGELFF. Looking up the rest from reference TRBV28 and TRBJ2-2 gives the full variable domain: DVKVTQSSRYLVKRTGEKVFLECVQDMDHENMFWYRQDPGLGLRLIYFSYDVKMKEKGDIPEGYSVSREKKERFSLILESASTNQTSMYLCASCRLAGAGELFFGEGSRLTVL.

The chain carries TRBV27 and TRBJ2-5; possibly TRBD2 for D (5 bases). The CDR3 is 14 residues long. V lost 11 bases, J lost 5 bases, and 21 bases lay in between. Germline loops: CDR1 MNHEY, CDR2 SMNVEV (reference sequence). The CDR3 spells CAPPKRLAWETQYF. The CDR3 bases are TGTGCCCCCCCCAAGCGGCTAGCATGGGAGACCCAGTACTTC.

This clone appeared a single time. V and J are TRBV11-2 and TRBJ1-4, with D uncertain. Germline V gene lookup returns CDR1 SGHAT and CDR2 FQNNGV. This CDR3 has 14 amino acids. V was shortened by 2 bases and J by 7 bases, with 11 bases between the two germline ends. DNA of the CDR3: TGTGCCAGCAGCTTATCGGGGAATTTTGAAAAACTGTTTTTT. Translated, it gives CASSLSGNFEKLFF.

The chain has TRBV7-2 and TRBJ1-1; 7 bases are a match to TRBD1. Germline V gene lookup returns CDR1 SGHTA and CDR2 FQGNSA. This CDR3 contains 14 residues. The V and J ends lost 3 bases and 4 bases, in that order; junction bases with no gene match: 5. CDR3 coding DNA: TGTGCCAGCAGCTTTGGGACAGCGAGCACTGAAGCTTTCTTT. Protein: CASSFGTASTEAFF.

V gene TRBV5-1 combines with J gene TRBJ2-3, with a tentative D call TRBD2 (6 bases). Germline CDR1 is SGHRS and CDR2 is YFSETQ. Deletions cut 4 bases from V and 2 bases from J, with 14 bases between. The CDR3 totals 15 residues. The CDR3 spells CASSRRGGTTDTQYF. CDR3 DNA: TGCGCCAGCAGCCGGCGGGGCGGGACCACAGATACGCAGTATTTT.

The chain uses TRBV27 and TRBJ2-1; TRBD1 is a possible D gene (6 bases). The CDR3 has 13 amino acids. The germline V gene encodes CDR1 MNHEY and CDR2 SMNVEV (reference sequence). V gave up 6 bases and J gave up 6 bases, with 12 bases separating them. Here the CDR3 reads CASRAQGINEQFF. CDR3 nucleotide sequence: TGTGCCAGCAGGGCACAGGGAATCAATGAGCAGTTCTTC.

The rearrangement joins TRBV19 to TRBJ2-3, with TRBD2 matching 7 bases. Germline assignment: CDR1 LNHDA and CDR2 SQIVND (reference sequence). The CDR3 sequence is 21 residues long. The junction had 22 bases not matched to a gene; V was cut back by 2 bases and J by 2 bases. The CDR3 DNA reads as TGTGCCAGTAGTATATCCCCCCCGGGACGGACGGGACTATACTACACAGATACGCAGTATTTT. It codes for CASSISPPGRTGLYYTDTQYF.

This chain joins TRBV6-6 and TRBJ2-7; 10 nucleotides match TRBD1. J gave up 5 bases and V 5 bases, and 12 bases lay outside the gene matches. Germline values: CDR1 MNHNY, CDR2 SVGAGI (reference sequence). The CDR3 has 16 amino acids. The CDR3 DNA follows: TGTGCCAGCAGTCCGGAGACAGGGGGCTCAAAGCACGAGCAGTACTTC. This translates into CASSPETGGSKHEQYF.

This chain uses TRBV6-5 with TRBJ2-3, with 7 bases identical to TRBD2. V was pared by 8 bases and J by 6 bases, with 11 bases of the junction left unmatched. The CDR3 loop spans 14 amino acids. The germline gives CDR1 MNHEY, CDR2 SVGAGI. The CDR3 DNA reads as TGTGCCAGCGAGCGAAGCGGGAATCTCGATACGCAGTATTTT. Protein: CASERSGNLDTQYF.

The CDR3 here is CATSGGTGAAKETQYF. The DNA for the CDR3 is TGTGCCACCAGCGGGGGGACAGGGGCCGCCAAAGAGACCCAGTACTTC. The chain combines TRBV24-1 with TRBJ2-5; TRBD1 aligns across 10 bases. There are 16 residues in the CDR3. J lost 3 bases, V lost 7 bases, and 10 bases had no gene match. The germline CDR1 and CDR2 sequences are KGHDR and SFDVKD.

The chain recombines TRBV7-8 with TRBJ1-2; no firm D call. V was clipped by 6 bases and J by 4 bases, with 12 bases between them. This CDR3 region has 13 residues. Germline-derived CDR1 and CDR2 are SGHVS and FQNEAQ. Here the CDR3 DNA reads TGTGCCAGCAGTCCCGAGAACCCCTATGGCTACACCTTC. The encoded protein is CASSPENPYGYTF.

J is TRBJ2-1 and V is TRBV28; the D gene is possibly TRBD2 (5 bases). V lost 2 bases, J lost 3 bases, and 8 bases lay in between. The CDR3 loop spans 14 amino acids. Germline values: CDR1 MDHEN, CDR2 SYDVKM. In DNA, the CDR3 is TGTGCCAGCAGTTTAAAGCGGATCTACAATGAGCAGTTCTTC. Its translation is CASSLKRIYNEQFF.

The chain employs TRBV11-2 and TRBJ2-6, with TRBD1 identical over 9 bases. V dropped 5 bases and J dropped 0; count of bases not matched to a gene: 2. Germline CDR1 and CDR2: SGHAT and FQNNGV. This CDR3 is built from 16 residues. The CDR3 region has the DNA TGTGCCAGCAGCGGGGACAGGGTCTCTGGGGCCAACGTCCTGACTTTC. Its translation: CASSGDRVSGANVLTF.

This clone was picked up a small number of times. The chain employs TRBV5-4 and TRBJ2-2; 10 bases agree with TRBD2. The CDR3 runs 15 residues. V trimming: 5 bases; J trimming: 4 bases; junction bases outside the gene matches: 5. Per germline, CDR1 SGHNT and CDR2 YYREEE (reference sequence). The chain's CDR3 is CASSTRLAGTGELFF. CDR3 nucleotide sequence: TGTGCCAGCAGTACACGACTAGCGGGCACCGGGGAGCTGTTTTTT.

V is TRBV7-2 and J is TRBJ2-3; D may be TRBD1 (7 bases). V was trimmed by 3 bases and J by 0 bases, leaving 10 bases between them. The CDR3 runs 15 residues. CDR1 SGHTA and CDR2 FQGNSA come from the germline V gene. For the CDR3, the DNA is TGTGCCAGCAGCTTCAGGGGGGTAAGCACAGATACGCAGTATTTT. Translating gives CASSFRGVSTDTQYF.

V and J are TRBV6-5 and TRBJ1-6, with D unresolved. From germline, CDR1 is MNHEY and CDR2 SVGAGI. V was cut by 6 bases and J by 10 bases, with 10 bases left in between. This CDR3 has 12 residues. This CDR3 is CASRMTNSPLHF. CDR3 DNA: TGTGCCAGCAGGATGACAAACTCACCCCTCCACTTT.

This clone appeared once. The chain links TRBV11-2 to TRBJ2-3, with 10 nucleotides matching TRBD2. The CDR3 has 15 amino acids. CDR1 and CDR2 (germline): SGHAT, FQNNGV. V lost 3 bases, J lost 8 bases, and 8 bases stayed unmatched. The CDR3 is CASSLSTSGIGTQYF. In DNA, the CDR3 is TGTGCCAGCAGCTTGTCAACTAGCGGGATTGGTACGCAGTATTTT. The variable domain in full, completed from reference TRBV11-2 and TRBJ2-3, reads EAGVAQSPRYKIIEKRQSVAFWCNPISGHATLYWYQQILGQGPKLLIQFQNNGVVDDSQLPKDRFSAERLKGVDSTLKIQPAKLEDSAVYLCASSLSTSGIGTQYFGPGTRLTVL.

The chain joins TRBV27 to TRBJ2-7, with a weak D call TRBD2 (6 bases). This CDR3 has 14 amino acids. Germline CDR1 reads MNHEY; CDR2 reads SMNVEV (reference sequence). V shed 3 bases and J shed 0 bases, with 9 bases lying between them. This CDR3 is CASSFGGNSYEQYF. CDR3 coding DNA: TGTGCCAGCAGTTTCGGGGGAAACTCCTACGAGCAGTACTTC.

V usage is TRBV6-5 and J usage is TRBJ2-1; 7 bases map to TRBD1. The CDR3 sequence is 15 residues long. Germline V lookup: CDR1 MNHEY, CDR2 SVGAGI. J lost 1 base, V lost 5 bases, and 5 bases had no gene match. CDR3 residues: CASSRNRGSYNEQFF. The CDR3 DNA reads TGTGCCAGCAGTCGGAACAGGGGTTCCTACAATGAGCAGTTCTTC.

CDR3 nucleotides: TGTGCCAGCAGTTTAAGGGGGTACTATGGCTACACCTTC. This translates into CASSLRGYYGYTF. The chain links TRBV12-3 or TRBV12-4 to TRBJ1-2; D is perhaps TRBD1 (6 bases). This CDR3 has 13 amino acids. The V end lost 2 bases, the J end lost 3 bases, and 7 bases lay between the germline ends.